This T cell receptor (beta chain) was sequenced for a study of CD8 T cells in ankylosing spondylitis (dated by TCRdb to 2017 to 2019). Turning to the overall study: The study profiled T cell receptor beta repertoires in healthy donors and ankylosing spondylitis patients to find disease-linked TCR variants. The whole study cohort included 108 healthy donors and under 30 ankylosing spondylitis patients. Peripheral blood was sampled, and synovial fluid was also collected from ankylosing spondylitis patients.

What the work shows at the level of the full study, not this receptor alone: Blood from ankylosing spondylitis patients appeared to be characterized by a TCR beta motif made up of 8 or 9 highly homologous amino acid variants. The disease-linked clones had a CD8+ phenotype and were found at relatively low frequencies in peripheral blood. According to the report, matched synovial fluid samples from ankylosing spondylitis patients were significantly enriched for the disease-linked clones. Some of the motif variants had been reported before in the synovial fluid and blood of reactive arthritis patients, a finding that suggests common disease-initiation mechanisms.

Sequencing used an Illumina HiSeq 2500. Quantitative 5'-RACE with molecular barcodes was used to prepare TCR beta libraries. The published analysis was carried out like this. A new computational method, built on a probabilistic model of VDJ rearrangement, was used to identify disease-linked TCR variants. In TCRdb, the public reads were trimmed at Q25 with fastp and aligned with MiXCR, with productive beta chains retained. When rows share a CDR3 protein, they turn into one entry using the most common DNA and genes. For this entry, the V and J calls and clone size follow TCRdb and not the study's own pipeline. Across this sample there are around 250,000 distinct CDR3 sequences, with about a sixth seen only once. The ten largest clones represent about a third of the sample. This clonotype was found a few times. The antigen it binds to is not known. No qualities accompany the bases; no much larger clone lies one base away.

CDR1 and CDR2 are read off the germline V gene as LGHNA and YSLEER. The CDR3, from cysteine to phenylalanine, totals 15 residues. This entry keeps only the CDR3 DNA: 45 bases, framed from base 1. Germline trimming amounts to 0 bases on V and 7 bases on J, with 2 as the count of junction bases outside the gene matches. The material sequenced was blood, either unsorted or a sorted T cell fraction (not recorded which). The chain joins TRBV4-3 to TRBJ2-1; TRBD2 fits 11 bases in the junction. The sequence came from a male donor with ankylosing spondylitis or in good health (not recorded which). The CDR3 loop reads CASSQDLAGGNEQFF. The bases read TGCGCCAGCAGCCAAGATTTAGCGGGAGGGAATGAGCAGTTCTTC.